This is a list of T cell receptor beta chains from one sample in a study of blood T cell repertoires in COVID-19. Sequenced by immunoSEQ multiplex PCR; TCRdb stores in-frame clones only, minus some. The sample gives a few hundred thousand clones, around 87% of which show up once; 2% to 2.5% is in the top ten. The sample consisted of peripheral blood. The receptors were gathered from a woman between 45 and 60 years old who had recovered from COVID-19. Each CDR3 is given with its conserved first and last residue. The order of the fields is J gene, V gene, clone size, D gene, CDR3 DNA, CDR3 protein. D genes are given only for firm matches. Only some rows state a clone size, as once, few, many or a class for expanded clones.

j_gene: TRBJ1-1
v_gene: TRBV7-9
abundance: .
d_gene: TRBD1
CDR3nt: TGTGCCAGCAGCGCCGGGGACAGGGGACGGAACACTGAAGCTTTCTTT
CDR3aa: CASSAGDRGRNTEAFF

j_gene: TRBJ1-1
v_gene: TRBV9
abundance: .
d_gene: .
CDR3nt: TGTGCCAGCAGCGTAGCTCCAGGGAGGGAAGCTTTCTTT
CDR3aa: CASSVAPGREAFF

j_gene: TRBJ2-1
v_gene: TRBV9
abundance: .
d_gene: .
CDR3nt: TGTGCCAGCAGCGTAGAGATTGCAAGCGGGCCCTCCTACAATGAGCAGTTCTTC
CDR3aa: CASSVEIASGPSYNEQFF

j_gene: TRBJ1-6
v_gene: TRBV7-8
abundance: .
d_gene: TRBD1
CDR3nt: TGTGCCAGCAGCCTCATAACCGGGACAGCAAATAATTCACCCCTCCACTTT
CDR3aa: CASSLITGTANNSPLHF

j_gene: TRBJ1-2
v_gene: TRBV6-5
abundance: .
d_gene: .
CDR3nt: TGTGCCAGCAGTTACTCGGGGACACCCGTTGAGGGCTACACCTTC
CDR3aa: CASSYSGTPVEGYTF

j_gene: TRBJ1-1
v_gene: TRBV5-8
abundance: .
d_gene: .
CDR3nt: TGTGCCAGCAGCTTGGGGTACGGGGGGTACACTGAAGCTTTCTTT
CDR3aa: CASSLGYGGYTEAFF

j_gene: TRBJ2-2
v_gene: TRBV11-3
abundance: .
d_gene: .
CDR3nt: TGTGCCAGCAGCTTAGAGTTCCGGCAGGGAGGCGCCGGGGAGCTGTTTTTT
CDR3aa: CASSLEFRQGGAGELFF

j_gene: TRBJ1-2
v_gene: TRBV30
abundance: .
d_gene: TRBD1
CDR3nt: TGTGCCTGGAACCTAGACAGGGCTCATGGCTACACCTTC
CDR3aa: CAWNLDRAHGYTF

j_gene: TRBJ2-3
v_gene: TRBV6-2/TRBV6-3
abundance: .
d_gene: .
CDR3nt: TGTGCCAGCAGTCGCGTGGACTATACGCAGTATTTT
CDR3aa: CASSRVDYTQYF

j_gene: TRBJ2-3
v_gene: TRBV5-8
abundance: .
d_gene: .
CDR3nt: TGTGCCAGCAGCTTGGGGCGTGGGGGCTCGGCAGATACGCAGTATTTT
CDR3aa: CASSLGRGGSADTQYF

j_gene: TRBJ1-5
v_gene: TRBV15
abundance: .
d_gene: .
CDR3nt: TGTGCCACCAGCGGATTAAAAGCAGGGGATCAGCCCCAGCATTTT
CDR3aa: CATSGLKAGDQPQHF

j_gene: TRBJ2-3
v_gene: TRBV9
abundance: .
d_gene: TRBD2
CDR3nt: TGTGCCAGCGGGCGGACTAGCGGGGGCCACACAGATACGCAGTATTTT
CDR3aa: CASGRTSGGHTDTQYF

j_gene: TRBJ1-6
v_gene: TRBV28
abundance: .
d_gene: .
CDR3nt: TGTGCCATCCCAACGGGGGTACGCGATTCACCCCTCCACTTT
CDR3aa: CAIPTGVRDSPLHF

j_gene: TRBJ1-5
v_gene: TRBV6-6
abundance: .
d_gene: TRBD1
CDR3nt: TGTGCCAGCAGGTGGACAGGGGGCGTCGGACAGCCCCAGCATTTT
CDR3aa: CASRWTGGVGQPQHF

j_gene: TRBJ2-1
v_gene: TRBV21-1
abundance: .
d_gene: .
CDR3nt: TGTGCCAGCAGCCTCCTACCTAGCGGGGGTTACAATGAGCAGTTCTTC
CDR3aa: CASSLLPSGGYNEQFF

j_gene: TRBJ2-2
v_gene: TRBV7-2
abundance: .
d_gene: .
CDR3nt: TGTGCCAGCAGCTCCCGAGGGCCGGGCGGGGAGCTGTTTTTT
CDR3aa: CASSSRGPGGELFF

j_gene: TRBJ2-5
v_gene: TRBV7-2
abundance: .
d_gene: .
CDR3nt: TGTGCCAGCAGCAGGGGACACCCGCCGGGGACCCAGTACTTC
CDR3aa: CASSRGHPPGTQYF

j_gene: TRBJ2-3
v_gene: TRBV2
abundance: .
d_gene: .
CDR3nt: TGTGCCAGCAGTGGGCGACAGGATACGCAGTATTTT
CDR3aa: CASSGRQDTQYF

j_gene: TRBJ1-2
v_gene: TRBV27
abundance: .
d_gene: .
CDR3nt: TGTGCCAGCAGTCCGATCGACAGGTCCGTGGGTGGCTACACCTTC
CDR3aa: CASSPIDRSVGGYTF

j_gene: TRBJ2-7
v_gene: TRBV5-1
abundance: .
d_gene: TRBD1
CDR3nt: TGCGCCAGCAGCTTGGGACAGGGATCCGAGCAGTACTTC
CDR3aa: CASSLGQGSEQYF

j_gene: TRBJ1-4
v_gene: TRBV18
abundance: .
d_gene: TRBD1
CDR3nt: TGTGCCAGCTCACCTTCGGACAGGGGGCTTGATAATGAAAAACTGTTTTTT
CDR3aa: CASSPSDRGLDNEKLFF

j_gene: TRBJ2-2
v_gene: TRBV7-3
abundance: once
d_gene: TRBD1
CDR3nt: TGTGCCAGCAGCTTACCGGGGGCAGGGGGCCCCGGGGAGCTGTTTTTT
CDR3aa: CASSLPGAGGPGELFF

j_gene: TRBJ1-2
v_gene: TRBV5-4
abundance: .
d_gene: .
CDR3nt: TGTGCCAGCAGCTTGGAAGCTAGAGGGTCTGGCTACACCTTC
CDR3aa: CASSLEARGSGYTF

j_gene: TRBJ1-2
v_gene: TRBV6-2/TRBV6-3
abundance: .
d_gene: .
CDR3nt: TGTGCCAGCAGCGACCCTACCGGGACTCATTATGGCTACACCTTC
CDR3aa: CASSDPTGTHYGYTF

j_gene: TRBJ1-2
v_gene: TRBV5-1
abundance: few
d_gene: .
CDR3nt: TGCGCCAGCAGTCCGGGTAGAGAGGGCTACTACACCTTC
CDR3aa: CASSPGREGYYTF

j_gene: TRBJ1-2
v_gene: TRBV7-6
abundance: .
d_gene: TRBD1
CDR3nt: TGTGCCAGCAGCAGAGGGGTGAGGGGGACAGGGTTCTATGGCTACACCTTC
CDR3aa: CASSRGVRGTGFYGYTF

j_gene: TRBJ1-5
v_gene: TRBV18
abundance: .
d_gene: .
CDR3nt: TGTGCCAGCTCACCAGCGGAGGGCCCCTTCCATCAGCCCCAGCATTTT
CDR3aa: CASSPAEGPFHQPQHF

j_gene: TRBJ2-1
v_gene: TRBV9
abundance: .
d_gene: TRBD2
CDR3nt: TGTGCCAGCGCGGGAAGTAGCGGGGGGGCCATGGGGCAGTTCTTC
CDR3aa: CASAGSSGGAMGQFF

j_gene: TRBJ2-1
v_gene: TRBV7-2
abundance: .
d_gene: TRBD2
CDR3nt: TGTGCCAGCAGCCTCGGACTAGCGGGGTCCTACAATGAGCAGTTCTTC
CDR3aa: CASSLGLAGSYNEQFF

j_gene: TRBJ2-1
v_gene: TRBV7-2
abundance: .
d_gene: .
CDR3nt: TGTGCCAGCAGCTTAGCTCTTCTCGGGGCCTACAATGAGCAGTTCTTC
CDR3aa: CASSLALLGAYNEQFF

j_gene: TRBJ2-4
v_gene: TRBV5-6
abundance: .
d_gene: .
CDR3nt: TGTGCCAGCAGCCCGACAGGTCCAGCCAAAAACATTCAGTACTTC
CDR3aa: CASSPTGPAKNIQYF

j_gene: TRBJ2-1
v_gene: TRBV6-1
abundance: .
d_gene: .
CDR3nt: TGTGCCAGCAGTGGAGAGGGTAGGGTTGGCCCCTACAATGAGCAGTTCTTC
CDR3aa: CASSGEGRVGPYNEQFF

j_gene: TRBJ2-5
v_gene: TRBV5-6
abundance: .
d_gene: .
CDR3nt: TGTGCCAGCAGCTTAAAAGGGGCAGGAGAGACCCAGTACTTC
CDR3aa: CASSLKGAGETQYF

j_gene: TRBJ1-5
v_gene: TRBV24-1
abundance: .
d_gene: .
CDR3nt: TGTGCCACCAGTGATACAGGGAACAATCAGCCCCAGCATTTT
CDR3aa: CATSDTGNNQPQHF

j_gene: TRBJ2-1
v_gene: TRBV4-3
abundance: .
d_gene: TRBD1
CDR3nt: TGCGCCAGCAGCCGGCGACAGGGCAATGAGCAGTTCTTC
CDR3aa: CASSRRQGNEQFF

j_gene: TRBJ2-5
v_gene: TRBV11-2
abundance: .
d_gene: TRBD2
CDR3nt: TGTGCCAGCAGCTTAGATGTCCTAGCGGGGGGGTTTACAGAGACCCAGTACTTC
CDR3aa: CASSLDVLAGGFTETQYF

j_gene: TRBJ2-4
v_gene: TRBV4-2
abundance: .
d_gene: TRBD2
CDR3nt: TGTGCCAGCAGCCGCGTACCCGGGACTAGCGGGGGGAAGAACATTCAGTACTTC
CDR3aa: CASSRVPGTSGGKNIQYF

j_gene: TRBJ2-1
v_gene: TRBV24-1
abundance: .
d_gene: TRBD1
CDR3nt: TGTGCCACCAGTGACCAGGACAGGGGATTCCGCAATGAGCAGTTCTTC
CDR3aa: CATSDQDRGFRNEQFF